This is a list of T cell receptor beta chains from one sample in a study of T cell responses to AZD1222 COVID-19 vaccine. Clones were sequenced by immunoSEQ multiplex PCR, and TCRdb holds only the in-frame ones, with some missing. The sample yields around 200,000 clones, 88% seen once. The sequencing used peripheral blood, collected on day 0 of AZD1222 vaccination. The source of these receptors is an adult in good health. Both conserved end residues are part of each CDR3. Fields, in order: J gene, V gene, clone size, D gene, CDR3 DNA, CDR3 protein. The D gene is left open where the match is weak. Expanded clones get a size class; other rows say once, few or many, or leave the size out.

TRBJ2-1,TRBV20-1,-,-,TGCAGTGCTAGGGACTACAATGAGCAGTTCTTC,CSARDYNEQFF
TRBJ1-4,TRBV9,-,-,TGTGCCAGCAGCGTAGGGGGTCCGGTGGCAACTAATGAAAAACTGTTTTTT,CASSVGGPVATNEKLFF
TRBJ2-7,TRBV9,-,-,TGTGCCAGCAGCGTAGGCCCAACCGTAGACGAGCAGTACTTC,CASSVGPTVDEQYF
TRBJ1-5,TRBV28,once,-,TGTGCCAGCAGTTTAATCGGCAGCGGGAGCAATCAGCCCCAGCATTTT,CASSLIGSGSNQPQHF
TRBJ2-3,TRBV5-1,-,TRBD1,TGCGCCAGCAGCTCGTCAGGACAGGGGATCACAGATACGCAGTATTTT,CASSSSGQGITDTQYF
TRBJ1-1,TRBV2,-,-,TGTGCCAGCAGTGTAACAGGGAACACTGAAGCTTTCTTT,CASSVTGNTEAFF
TRBJ1-5,TRBV6-5,-,-,TGTGCCAGCAGTTCTCAGGGAGGCAATCAGCCCCAGCATTTT,CASSSQGGNQPQHF
TRBJ1-2,TRBV19,-,-,TGTGCCAGTAGTGTCGGACCCCAGGGTGGCTACTCCTTC,CASSVGPQGGYSF
TRBJ2-5,TRBV6-5,-,TRBD1,TGTGCCAGCAGTTACCGCCGGACAGGGATCGAGACCCAGTACTTC,CASSYRRTGIETQYF
TRBJ1-1,TRBV5-1,-,-,TGCGCCAGCAGTTCAGGGTACGCTGAAGCTTTCTTT,CASSSGYAEAFF
TRBJ2-2,TRBV7-2,few,-,TGTGCCAGCAGCTTGCGGTTACGGGCAGGACACGCCGCCACCGGGGAGCTGTTTTTT,CASSLRLRAGHAATGELFF
TRBJ1-5,TRBV5-1,-,-,TGCGCCAGCAGCTTGAGGCAGGGCCGGGGAAACAATCAGCCCCAGCATTTT,CASSLRQGRGNNQPQHF
TRBJ2-5,TRBV28,few,TRBD1,TGTGCCAGCAGTAGTTTGGGACAGGGGATACAAGAGACCCAGTACTTC,CASSSLGQGIQETQYF
TRBJ2-7,TRBV28,-,-,TGTGCCAGCAGTTTAGCAGAGTACGAGCAGTACTTC,CASSLAEYEQYF
TRBJ2-3,TRBV30,-,-,TGTGCCTCCCAACCCGGGACATCCCGCGTTTTT,CASQPGTSRVF
TRBJ1-1,TRBV6-5,-,TRBD1,TGTGCCACGATCCATAACAGGGGGCGGCACACTGAAGCTTTCTTT,CATIHNRGRHTEAFF
TRBJ2-3,TRBV5-1,-,-,TGCGCCAGCAGCTTGGGAGGCTTGCCCGGGGATACGCAGTATTTT,CASSLGGLPGDTQYF
TRBJ2-3,TRBV28,-,TRBD2,TGTGCCAGCAGCCTACGACTAGCGGGGGGGCGAGATACGCAGTATTTT,CASSLRLAGGRDTQYF
TRBJ2-7,TRBV3-1/TRBV3-2,-,-,TGTGCCAGCAGCCAGCGGGCCGTCACCTACGAGCAGTACTTC,CASSQRAVTYEQYF
TRBJ2-7,TRBV7-2,-,-,TGTGCCAGCAGCCCCGGGCCTACGGGGGAGCAGTACTTC,CASSPGPTGEQYF
TRBJ1-3,TRBV28,once,-,TGTGCCAGCAGAACGCAGGCGAGGGGAAACACCATATATTTT,CASRTQARGNTIYF
TRBJ2-3,TRBV7-6,-,TRBD1,TGTGCCAGCAGCTTACTAGGGGGCTTCCGTTTAGGCACAGATACGCAGTATTTT,CASSLLGGFRLGTDTQYF
TRBJ2-1,TRBV19,once,-,TGTGCCAGTAGTAAACTAGCCGCCAGCTCCTACAATGAGCAGTTCTTC,CASSKLAASSYNEQFF
TRBJ1-3,TRBV6-6,-,-,TGTGCCAGCTTGGGTTTCAGGACTGGAAACACCATATATTTT,CASLGFRTGNTIYF
TRBJ1-1,TRBV27,once,-,TGTGCCAGCAGGGGGGGTGTTGGAGCTTTCTTT,CASRGGVGAFF
TRBJ2-1,TRBV7-8,-,TRBD2,TGTGCCAGCAGCTTGGGACTAGCGGGACCCCGTGCCTACAATGAGCAGTTCTTC,CASSLGLAGPRAYNEQFF
TRBJ1-1,TRBV7-2,-,-,TGTGCCAGCAGCCCTGGGGAAATGAACACTGAAGCTTTCTTT,CASSPGEMNTEAFF
TRBJ2-3,TRBV18,-,-,TGTGCCAGCTCACCGACTATAGAAAGCACAGATACGCAGTATTTT,CASSPTIESTDTQYF
TRBJ2-7,TRBV6-5,-,-,TGTGCCAGCAGTTACCTCGGTCGGTCCGAGCAGTACTTC,CASSYLGRSEQYF
TRBJ1-2,TRBV27,-,TRBD1,TGTGCCAGCGGGGGAGGGGGCGCAGGCTATGGCTACACCTTC,CASGGGGAGYGYTF
TRBJ2-7,TRBV5-1,-,TRBD1,TGCGCCAGCAGCTTAAGTATTCAACAGGGGGACTTGAACGAGCAGTACTTC,CASSLSIQQGDLNEQYF
TRBJ1-6,TRBV6-6,-,TRBD1,TGTGCCAGCAATACAGCCGGGACAGCTACAAATTCACCCCTCCACTTT,CASNTAGTATNSPLHF
TRBJ1-1,TRBV5-4,-,-,TGTGCCAGCACGATTACGGGGGTGGCTGAAGCTTTCTTT,CASTITGVAEAFF
TRBJ2-7,TRBV9,-,TRBD2,TGTGCCAGCAGCGGTACTAGCGGCGTGGGCGAGCAGTACTTC,CASSGTSGVGEQYF
TRBJ1-1,TRBV27,-,TRBD1,TGTGCCAGCAGCATACAGGGGAGAAACACTGAAGCTTTCTTT,CASSIQGRNTEAFF
TRBJ2-7,TRBV28,-,TRBD1,TGTGCCAGCAGTCCTACAGGGGCCTACTCCTACGAGCAGTACTTC,CASSPTGAYSYEQYF
TRBJ1-1,TRBV5-6,-,-,TGTGCCAGCAGCTGGACGGACGGGAACACTGAAGCTTTCTTT,CASSWTDGNTEAFF
TRBJ2-1,TRBV7-3,-,-,TGTGCCAGCAGCGGGCCGGGCCAAGGGAATGAGCAGTTCTTC,CASSGPGQGNEQFF
TRBJ1-3,TRBV9,-,-,TGTGCCAGCAGCGTAGCTACCGGATTTGGAAACACCATATATTTT,CASSVATGFGNTIYF
TRBJ2-1,TRBV11-1,-,-,TGTGCCAGCAGCTTAGTGGGGGGCCAGGCGGGTGAGCAGTTCTTC,CASSLVGGQAGEQFF
TRBJ2-1,TRBV24-1,once,-,TGTGCCACCAGTGCCCTCCGGGGGAATGAGCAGTTCTTC,CATSALRGNEQFF
TRBJ2-7,TRBV5-4,-,-,TGTGCCAGCAGCGGCGCCGGGGCACTCTACGAGCAGTACTTC,CASSGAGALYEQYF
TRBJ1-6,TRBV30,-,-,TGTGCCTGGAGTCTTCAGGGCGGTGATTCACCCCTCCACTTT,CAWSLQGGDSPLHF
TRBJ1-2,TRBV10-2,-,TRBD1,TGCGTCAGCCTATCGACGGACAGGGGCCATGGCTACACCTTC,CVSLSTDRGHGYTF
TRBJ2-1,TRBV5-6,-,-,TGTGCCAGCAGTTCGCAGGGGTATGAGCAGTTCTTC,CASSSQGYEQFF
TRBJ2-5,TRBV6-5,-,-,TGTGCCTCCTCCGGGAGTAGAAACCAAGAGACCCAGTACTTC,CASSGSRNQETQYF
TRBJ1-1,TRBV9,-,-,TGTGCCAGCAGCGGACAGCCTACTATGAACACTGAAGCTTTCTTT,CASSGQPTMNTEAFF
TRBJ2-1,TRBV7-3,-,-,TGTGCCAGCAGCCCCTGGGAGGGGGCCTACAATGAGCAGTTCTTC,CASSPWEGAYNEQFF
TRBJ1-1,TRBV28,few,-,TGTGCCAGCAGTTTACACGGACAGAATGAAGCTTTCTTT,CASSLHGQNEAFF